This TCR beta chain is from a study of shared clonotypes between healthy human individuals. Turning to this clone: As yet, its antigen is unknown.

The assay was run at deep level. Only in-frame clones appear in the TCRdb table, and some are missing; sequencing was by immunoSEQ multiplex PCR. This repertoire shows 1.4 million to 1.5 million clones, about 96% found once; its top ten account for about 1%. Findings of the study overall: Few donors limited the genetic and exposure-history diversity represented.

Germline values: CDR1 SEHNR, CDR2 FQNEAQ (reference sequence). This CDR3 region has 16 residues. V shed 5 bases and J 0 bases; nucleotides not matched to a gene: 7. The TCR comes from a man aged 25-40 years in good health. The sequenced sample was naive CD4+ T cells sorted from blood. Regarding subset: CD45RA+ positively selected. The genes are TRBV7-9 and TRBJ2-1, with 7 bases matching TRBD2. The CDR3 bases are TGTGCCAGCAGCCCGGTAGCGGGTGGCTCCTACAATGAGCAGTTCTTC. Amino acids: CASSPVAGGSYNEQFF.